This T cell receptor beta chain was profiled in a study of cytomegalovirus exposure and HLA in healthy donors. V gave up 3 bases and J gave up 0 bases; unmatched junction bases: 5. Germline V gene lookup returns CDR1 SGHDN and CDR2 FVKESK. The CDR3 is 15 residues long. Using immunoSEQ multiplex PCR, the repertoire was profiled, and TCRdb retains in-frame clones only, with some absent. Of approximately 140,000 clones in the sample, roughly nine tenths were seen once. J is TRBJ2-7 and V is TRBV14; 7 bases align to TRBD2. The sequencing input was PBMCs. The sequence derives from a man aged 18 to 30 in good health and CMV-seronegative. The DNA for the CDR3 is TGTGCCAGCAGCCAGATAGGGGACTACTCCTACGAGCAGTACTTC. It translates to CASSQIGDYSYEQYF. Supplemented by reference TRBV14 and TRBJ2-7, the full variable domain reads EAGVTQFPSHSVIEKGQTVTLRCDPISGHDNLYWYRRVMGKEIKFLLHFVKESKQDESGMPNNRFLAERTGGTYSTLKVQPAELEDSGVYFCASSQIGDYSYEQYFGPGTRLTVT.